This T cell receptor (beta chain) emerged from a study of blood T cells in healthy people across ages. Study at large: Template switching recovered approximately one barcoded beta molecule for every two T cells.

Donors were healthy Caucasian individuals from Russia aged roughly 6 to 90. A second about 7 to 12 cycle PCR used barcoded and J-beta primers. Each CDR3 protein gets one entry after TCRdb re-called the 5' RACE reads with MiXCR. The profile covers about 1.4 million distinct CDR3 sequences, with approximately 63% appearing a single time and 6.5% to 8.5% taken by the ten largest. Germline CDR1 and CDR2: MNHEY and SMNVEV (reference sequence). V gave up 5 bases and J gave up 4 bases, with 14 bases separating them. The CDR3 totals 14 residues. The chain carries TRBV27 and TRBJ2-5, with D perhaps matching TRBD1 (6 bases). The sample was blood. The sequence came from a man between 18 and 35 years old in good health. The CDR3 DNA reads as TGTGCCAGCAGTACCACCACAGGGTCAGAGACCCAGTACTTC. It translates to CASSTTTGSETQYF.